These 18 T cell receptor beta chains originate from one sample sequenced in a study of vaccination and CD4 T cells after COVID-19. Regarding treatment: roughly 11-day PBMC culture with coronavirus spike peptide pools or control peptides (ViraFEST assay). Antigen specificity for these receptors is unknown. With the Oncomine TCR Beta short-read assay, DNA from cultured CD4+ T cells was sequenced. TCRdb re-called the PCR reads with MiXCR, one entry per CDR3 protein. This table has roughly 20,000 distinct CDR3 sequences, less than 30% appearing once. The sequenced sample consisted of cultured CD4+ T cells from blood. These receptors all stem from a human donor with COVID-19.

The table lists this clonotype with a few counts. The genes are TRBV20-1 and TRBJ2-3; perhaps TRBD2 as D (6 bases). Per the germline V gene, CDR1 is DFQATT and CDR2 is SNEGSKA (reference sequence). V was trimmed by 6 bases and J by 0 bases, leaving 22 bases between them. The CDR3 runs to 17 residues. Here the CDR3 DNA reads TGCAGTGCCGATAGCGGAACCTCTCCTACCAGCACAGATACGCAGTATTTT. Translation: CSADSGTSPTSTDTQYF.

This chain uses TRBV18 with TRBJ2-2; 12 bases match TRBD2. V lost 3 bases, J lost 0 bases, and 8 bases stayed unmatched. This CDR3 spans 19 amino acids. The germline CDR1 and CDR2 sequences are KGHSH and LQKENI. CDR3 coding DNA: TGTGCCAGCTCACCGTTCGCGGGACTAGCGGGTTCGAACACCGGGGAGCTGTTTTTT. Translating gives CASSPFAGLAGSNTGELFF.

This clonotype was counted a few times. This chain connects TRBV20-1 to TRBJ1-6; D remains unclear. Germline CDR1 and CDR2: DFQATT and SNEGSKA (reference sequence). Trimming cost V 0 bases and J 0 bases, with 6 bases left between them. The CDR3 spans 15 residues. The CDR3 DNA reads TGCAGTGCTAGAGAATCCAGCTCCTATAATTCACCCCTCCACTTT. As protein: CSARESSSYNSPLHF.

The chain carries TRBV7-2 and TRBJ2-7; 12 nucleotides match TRBD2. CDR1 SGHTA and CDR2 FQGNSA come from the germline V gene. Trimming took 5 bases from V and 11 from J; bases not matched to a gene: 13. CDR3 length equals 15 residues. CDR3 amino acids: CASSERLAGDRTKYF. The DNA of the CDR3 is TGTGCCAGCAGCGAACGACTAGCGGGGGACCGTACTAAGTACTTC.

The chain joins TRBV7-9 to TRBJ2-7, with 8 bases aligning to TRBD1. Per the germline V gene, CDR1 is SEHNR and CDR2 is FQNEAQ (reference sequence). V lost 5 bases, J lost 2 bases, and 8 bases stayed unmatched. CDR3 size: 15 residues. Here the CDR3 reads CASSPGQGLPYEQYF. The CDR3 nucleotides read TGTGCCAGCAGCCCTGGACAGGGCCTGCCCTACGAGCAGTACTTC.

This clonotype was detected only a few times. The chain links TRBV10-3 to TRBJ2-4; 10 bases map to TRBD1. This CDR3 region has 14 residues. Looked up from germline, CDR1 is ENHRY and CDR2 is SYGVKD. V was clipped by 2 bases and J by 10 bases; unmatched bases: 5. This chain's CDR3 is CAISERDRGNIQYF. The DNA for the CDR3 is TGTGCCATCAGTGAGCGGGACAGGGGCAATATTCAGTACTTC.

The chain combines TRBV9 with TRBJ1-1; D possibly corresponds to TRBD1 (6 bases). Trimming shortened V by 4 bases and J by 6 bases, and 16 bases separated the two germline ends. In germline, CDR1 is SGDLS, CDR2 YYNGEE. There are 14 residues in the CDR3. The CDR3, as DNA: TGTGCCAGCAGCATAACAGGGTTGGGCGCTGAAGCTTTCTTT. Translated: CASSITGLGAEAFF.

In its sample, this clonotype ranks as medium-sized. The chain has TRBV20-1 and TRBJ2-2; 10 nucleotides line up with TRBD2. The V gene end was trimmed by 6 bases and the J gene end by 0 bases; junction bases not matched to a gene: 4. Germline lookup yields CDR1 DFQATT and CDR2 SNEGSKA (reference sequence). CDR3 length: 15 residues. This chain's CDR3 is CSARTSGANTGELFF. The DNA of the CDR3 is TGCAGTGCCCGTACTAGCGGGGCGAACACCGGGGAGCTGTTTTTT.

The chain joins TRBV29-1 to TRBJ1-1; D not resolved. CDR3 length: 10 amino acids. V was shortened by 6 bases and J by 1 base, with 3 bases between the two germline ends. Per germline, CDR1 SQVTM and CDR2 ANQGSEA. In DNA, the CDR3 is TGCAGCGTGAAGAACACTGAAGCTTTCTTT. Protein sequence: CSVKNTEAFF.

The chain is built from TRBV30 and TRBJ1-2, with D uncertain. The length of the CDR3 is 15 residues. Trimming left V 5 bases short and J 4 bases short, with 20 bases between. The V gene's germline CDR1 is GTSNPN and CDR2 SVGIG (reference sequence). The CDR3 protein is CAWAPETRWLYGYTF. The CDR3 DNA follows: TGTGCCTGGGCTCCGGAAACCAGGTGGCTCTATGGCTACACCTTC.

The chain combines TRBV6-2 or TRBV6-3 with TRBJ2-3, with 8 bases lining up with TRBD1. The CDR3 consists of 12 residues. Trimming took 9 bases from V and 6 from J; bases not matched to a gene: 5. The germline V gene encodes CDR1 MNHEY and CDR2 SVGEGT. The CDR3 loop is CASKTGDDTQYF. CDR3 bases: TGTGCCAGTAAGACAGGGGACGATACGCAGTATTTT.

This clonotype has a handful of counts. The chain carries TRBV27 and TRBJ2-1; D call uncertain. Germline values: CDR1 MNHEY, CDR2 SMNVEV (reference sequence). With 5 bases removed from V and 2 bases from J, the gap between germline ends came to 10 bases. The CDR3 has 14 amino acids. The CDR3, as DNA: TGTGCCAGCAGTCGTCTCGAGGCCTACAATGAGCAGTTCTTC. Its protein is CASSRLEAYNEQFF.

V usage is TRBV5-1 and J usage is TRBJ1-1; a possible D gene is TRBD1 (5 bases). This CDR3 is built from 11 residues. V was cut by 5 bases and J by 9 bases, with 11 bases left in between. Germline CDR1 and CDR2: SGHRS and YFSETQ. CDR3 sequence: CASRVEGQAFF. Written as DNA, the CDR3 is TGCGCCAGCAGAGTGGAGGGGCAAGCTTTCTTT.

This chain connects TRBV5-4 to TRBJ2-3, with D possibly called TRBD1 or TRBD2 (6 bases each). The CDR3 runs 17 residues. With 4 bases removed from V and 8 bases from J, the gap between germline ends came to 26 bases. CDR1 is SGHNT, CDR2 YYREEE, per germline (reference sequence). The CDR3, as DNA: TGTGCCAGCAGCCCCGTCGGGTCGGGGGCCCGGCTGAGTACGCAGTATTTT. Its protein is CASSPVGSGARLSTQYF.

This clonotype was found a few times. CDR3: CASSYAPPGRVNQPQHF. In DNA, the CDR3 is TGTGCCAGCAGTTACGCCCCCCCTGGCAGGGTGAATCAGCCCCAGCATTTT. This chain uses TRBV6-5 with TRBJ1-5, with D possibly TRBD1 on 5 matching bases. Germline V gene data show CDR1 as MNHEY and CDR2 as SVGAGI. V lost 2 bases to trimming and J lost 4 bases, with 18 bases between them. This CDR3 comprises 17 residues.

This chain uses TRBV6-4 with TRBJ2-2; a possible D gene is TRBD2 (5 bases). Germline assignment: CDR1 MRHNA and CDR2 SNTAGT. Trimming took off 11 bases at V and 0 bases at J, with 19 bases between the two ends. This CDR3 region has 16 residues. The CDR3 protein is CASKAEGTTNTGELFF. Here the CDR3 DNA reads TGTGCCTCTAAAGCAGAGGGCACGACGAACACCGGGGAGCTGTTTTTT.

This clonotype was picked up a small number of times. The J gene is TRBJ2-2, the V gene TRBV10-3, with D unclear. The V gene's germline CDR1 is ENHRY and CDR2 SYGVKD. Trimming stripped 8 bases from V and 5 bases from J, with 6 bases between. The CDR3 length is 11 residues. The CDR3, as DNA: TGTGCCATCGGCCTAACCGGGGAGCTGTTTTTT. Translation: CAIGLTGELFF.

The J gene is TRBJ2-1, the V gene TRBV10-1, with TRBD2 matching over 10 bases. The length of the CDR3 is 15 residues. In germline, CDR1 is WNHNN, CDR2 SYGVQD (reference sequence). Unmatched junction bases numbered 3, after V lost 5 bases and J lost 2 bases. CDR3 residues: CASSLSGGAYNEQFF. CDR3 nucleotide sequence: TGCGCCAGCAGTCTGAGCGGGGGGGCCTACAATGAGCAGTTCTTC.